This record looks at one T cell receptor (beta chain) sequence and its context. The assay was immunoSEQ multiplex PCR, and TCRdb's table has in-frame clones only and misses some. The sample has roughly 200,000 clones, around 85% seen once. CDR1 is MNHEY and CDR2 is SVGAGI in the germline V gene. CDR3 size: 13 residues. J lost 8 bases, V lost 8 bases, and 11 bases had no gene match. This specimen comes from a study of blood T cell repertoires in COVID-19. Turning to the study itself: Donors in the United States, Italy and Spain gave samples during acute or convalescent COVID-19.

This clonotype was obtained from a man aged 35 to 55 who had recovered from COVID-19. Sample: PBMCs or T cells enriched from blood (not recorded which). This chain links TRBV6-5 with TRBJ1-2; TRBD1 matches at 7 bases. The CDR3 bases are TGTGCCAGCCGGGGAGAGGGGGCGCACGGCTACACCTTC. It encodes CASRGEGAHGYTF.